These 31 T cell receptor beta chains came from one sample sequenced in a study of control samples from healthy donors and cancer patients. TCRdb's table, derived via immunoSEQ multiplex PCR, lists solely in-frame clones and lacks some. In the table there are tens of thousands of clones, 88% of which are singletons. Sequencing input: blood. The receptors here all came from a woman in her 70s in good health.

The chain recombines TRBV11-2 with TRBJ2-1; 14 bases line up with TRBD2. The CDR3 length is 17 residues. V dropped 4 bases and J dropped 8; count of bases not matched to a gene: 10. The germline V gene has CDR1 SGHAT and CDR2 FQNNGV. CDR3 DNA sequence: TGTGCCAGCAGCTCGCCGACTAGCGGGAGGGCCATAGATGAGCAGTTCTTC. This translates into CASSSPTSGRAIDEQFF.

The V gene is TRBV10-3, the J gene TRBJ2-1, with TRBD2 as a possible D gene (5 bases). The CDR3 is 12 amino acids. Germline CDR1 and CDR2: ENHRY and SYGVKD. The V gene lost 11 bases and the J gene lost 0 bases, with 8 bases spanning the gap. The chain's CDR3 is CAAGDSYNEQFF. The CDR3 DNA sequence: TGTGCCGCCGGGGACTCCTACAATGAGCAGTTCTTC.

The genes are TRBV5-1 and TRBJ2-5; D is possibly TRBD2 (7 bases). Trimming shortened V by 4 bases and J by 4 bases, and 14 bases separated the two germline ends. CDR1 is SGHRS, CDR2 YFSETQ, per germline. The CDR3 consists of 14 residues. The CDR3 region has the DNA TGCGCCAGCAGCGCTTACAGGGAGGGAGAGACCCAGTACTTC. Its translation is CASSAYREGETQYF.

This chain links TRBV6-5 with TRBJ1-6, with D maybe TRBD1 (5 bases). V dropped 6 bases and J dropped 10 bases, with 19 bases sitting between them. The CDR3 extends over 15 amino acids. Germline CDR1 is MNHEY and CDR2 is SVGAGI. The CDR3 coding sequence is TGTGCCAGCAGCCAGGGTCGGACGACAAACTCACCCCTCCACTTT. Translated, it gives CASSQGRTTNSPLHF.

The J gene is TRBJ2-2, the V gene TRBV11-2; 8 nucleotides match TRBD2. The CDR3 sequence is 16 residues long. The junction had 5 bases not matched to a gene; V was cut back by 1 base and J by 4 bases. Germline V gene data show CDR1 as SGHAT and CDR2 as FQNNGV. For the CDR3, the DNA is TGTGCCAGCAGCTTAGTCTCTAGCGGGCCCACCGGGGAGCTGTTTTTT. As protein: CASSLVSSGPTGELFF.

This chain joins TRBV7-8 and TRBJ2-1; perhaps TRBD1 as D (5 bases). V lost 1 base to trimming and J lost 12 bases, with 13 bases between them. The germline gives CDR1 SGHVS, CDR2 FQNEAQ. This CDR3 contains 13 residues. In nucleotides, the CDR3 is TGTGCCAGCAGCTTAGTTCAGGGAAGTACGCAGTTCTTC. Translated: CASSLVQGSTQFF.

J is TRBJ1-4 and V is TRBV12-5; D is undetermined. In germline, CDR1 is LGHNT, CDR2 FRNRAP. The CDR3 runs 14 residues. The germline V and J ends were trimmed by 6 bases and 7 bases, with 15 bases remaining between them. Here the CDR3 DNA reads TGTGCTAGTGGCCTATACCTCTCGGCTGAAAAACTGTTTTTT. Translated: CASGLYLSAEKLFF.

This chain uses TRBV18 with TRBJ1-2; unclear D gene. Germline-derived CDR1 and CDR2 are KGHSH and LQKENI. V gave up 3 bases and J gave up 8 bases, with 13 bases separating them. CDR3 size: 13 residues. This CDR3 reads CASSPLEAGGYTF. CDR3 nucleotides: TGTGCCAGCTCACCCTTGGAGGCCGGGGGCTACACCTTC.

In DNA, the CDR3 is TGTGCCAGCAGTCACCCCCCGGGAGCAGATACGCAGTATTTT. Translation gives CASSHPPGADTQYF. V usage is TRBV6-6 and J usage is TRBJ2-3; possibly TRBD2 for D (6 bases). Germline CDR1 MNHNY, CDR2 SVGAGI (reference sequence). The CDR3 runs 14 residues. V was clipped by 5 bases and J by 4 bases, with 13 bases between them.

The chain carries TRBV29-1 and TRBJ1-1; D possibly corresponds to TRBD1 (5 bases). Between the trimmed V and J ends, which lost 1 base and 5 bases, there was a span of 17 bases. This CDR3 is built from 15 residues. Germline loops: CDR1 SQVTM, CDR2 ANQGSEA. In DNA, the CDR3 is TGCAGCGTTGAAGGGGTGGGCGGCGGGGGGACTGAAGCTTTCTTT. Amino acids: CSVEGVGGGGTEAFF.

The CDR3 protein is CARSPTPTWSGGAKNIQYF. In DNA form, the CDR3 reads TGTGCCAGATCACCTACCCCAACATGGAGTGGAGGAGCCAAAAACATTCAGTACTTC. The chain joins TRBV7-2 to TRBJ2-4, with D possibly matching TRBD2 (5 bases). The V gene lost 9 bases and the J gene lost 0 bases, with 27 bases spanning the gap. The CDR3 totals 19 residues. In germline, CDR1 is SGHTA, CDR2 FQGNSA.

V is TRBV5-1 and J is TRBJ1-5, with a weak D call TRBD1 (5 bases). V was cut by 0 bases and J by 7 bases, with 14 bases left in between. The germline gives CDR1 SGHRS, CDR2 YFSETQ. The CDR3 is made up of 15 amino acids. The DNA for the CDR3 is TGCGCCAGCAGCTTGGATGGACAACTCGGGCAGCCCCAGCATTTT. It codes for CASSLDGQLGQPQHF.

The genes are TRBV28 and TRBJ1-1; D is possibly TRBD1 (6 bases). The germline V gene has CDR1 MDHEN and CDR2 SYDVKM. The length of the CDR3 is 11 residues. Between the trimmed V and J ends, which lost 5 bases and 12 bases, there was a span of 13 bases. The CDR3 protein is CASSGGPQTFF. CDR3 bases: TGTGCCAGCAGTGGGGGGCCACAGACTTTCTTT. The full variable domain, rest sourced from reference TRBV28 and TRBJ1-1, is DVKVTQSSRYLVKRTGEKVFLECVQDMDHENMFWYRQDPGLGLRLIYFSYDVKMKEKGDIPEGYSVSREKKERFSLILESASTNQTSMYLCASSGGPQTFFGQGTRLTVV.

This chain links TRBV10-2 with TRBJ2-1, with 7 positions matching TRBD2. V shed 5 bases, J shed 6 bases, and the junction held 10 bases outside the gene matches. The CDR3 runs to 15 residues. The germline CDR1 and CDR2 sequences are WSHSY and SAAADI. The CDR3 loop is CASSSRASGLNEQFF. The CDR3 DNA sequence: TGCGCCAGCAGTTCCAGGGCTAGCGGCCTCAATGAGCAGTTCTTC.

This sequence joins TRBV29-1 and TRBJ2-7; D is perhaps TRBD2 (5 bases). Between the trimmed V and J ends, which lost 6 bases and 2 bases, there was a span of 8 bases. The length of the CDR3 is 11 residues. Germline CDR1 is SQVTM and CDR2 is ANQGSEA. The CDR3 DNA reads TGCAGCGTCGCCGGGACCTACGAGCAGTACTTC. It translates to CSVAGTYEQYF.

The chain employs TRBV7-8 and TRBJ1-2; D not certain. Germline V gene lookup returns CDR1 SGHVS and CDR2 FQNEAQ. Trimming cost V 1 base and J 8 bases, with 11 bases left between them. This CDR3 contains 13 residues. The CDR3, as DNA: TGTGCCAGCAGCTTAGGACGAGAAGCGGGCTACACCTTC. The encoded protein is CASSLGREAGYTF.

The CDR3 nucleotides are TGTGCCGCTCGATCGGACAGGGGCGACTATGGCTACACCTTC. Its protein product is CAARSDRGDYGYTF. This chain uses TRBV10-3 with TRBJ1-2; TRBD1 matches 9 bases. This CDR3 comprises 14 residues. In germline, CDR1 is ENHRY, CDR2 SYGVKD. Trimming at V came to 11 bases and at J to 3 bases, leaving 10 bases not matched to a gene.

J is TRBJ1-5 and V is TRBV19, with 7 bases fitting TRBD1. Germline V gene data show CDR1 as LNHDA and CDR2 as SQIVND (reference sequence). There are 15 residues in the CDR3. After removal of 3 bases from V and 1 base from J, the junction contained 3 bases not matched to a gene. CDR3 protein: CASSMEGASNQPQHF. Here the CDR3 DNA reads TGTGCCAGTAGTATGGAGGGGGCAAGCAATCAGCCCCAGCATTTT.

J is TRBJ1-1 and V is TRBV18, with TRBD1 matching 11 bases. V was clipped by 4 bases and J by 0 bases; unmatched bases: 4. Germline CDR1 is KGHSH and CDR2 is LQKENI. The CDR3 length is 16 residues. The CDR3 is CASSRGTGGMNTEAFF. In DNA form, the CDR3 reads TGTGCCAGCTCACGTGGGACAGGGGGGATGAACACTGAAGCTTTCTTT.

The genes are TRBV5-1 and TRBJ2-7, with no clear D. In germline, CDR1 is SGHRS, CDR2 YFSETQ. The V and J ends lost 4 bases and 5 bases respectively, with 16 bases between them. This CDR3 region has 14 residues. The DNA for the CDR3 is TGCGCCAGCAGCCCACAGAGCTCTGTGGACGAGCAGTACTTC. This gives the protein CASSPQSSVDEQYF.

The chain carries TRBV6-6 and TRBJ1-4; no firm D call. V shed 0 bases and J shed 6 bases, with 8 bases lying between them. Germline loops: CDR1 MNHNY, CDR2 SVGAGI (reference sequence). The CDR3 has 14 amino acids. CDR3 DNA sequence: TGTGCCAGCAGTTACTCCAAAAACGATGAAAAACTGTTTTTT. As protein: CASSYSKNDEKLFF.

The gene calls are TRBV3-1 (or the pseudogene TRBV3-2) and TRBJ1-2, with 8 bases lining up with TRBD1. The CDR3 is 16 residues long. V was clipped by 2 bases and J by 2 bases; unmatched bases: 7. Germline V CDR1 and CDR2: LGHDT, YNNKEL (reference sequence). The CDR3 here is CASSQRTGMGNYGYTF. CDR3 nucleotide sequence: TGTGCCAGCAGCCAAAGGACAGGGATGGGAAACTATGGCTACACCTTC.

About this clone: The same CDR3 can be traced to other DNA sequences in this sample. The V and J genes are TRBV12-3 or TRBV12-4 and TRBJ2-1; 8 nucleotides line up with TRBD1. Unmatched junction bases numbered 4, after V lost 6 bases and J lost 6 bases. The CDR3 runs to 13 residues. The CDR3 is CASRLGQGNEQFF. CDR3 coding DNA: TGTGCCAGCAGACTAGGACAGGGCAATGAGCAGTTCTTC.

This clone occurred once. The chain employs TRBV6-6 and TRBJ1-1, with D possibly TRBD1 on 6 matching bases. This CDR3 contains 14 residues. Trimming stripped 6 bases from V and 1 base from J, with 12 bases between. Looked up from germline, CDR1 is MNHNY and CDR2 is SVGAGI (reference sequence). CDR3 DNA sequence: TGTGCCAGCAGACCCCAACAGGGGAACACTGAAGCTTTCTTT. This encodes CASRPQQGNTEAFF.

This clone has only a few counts. This chain joins TRBV6-5 and TRBJ1-1; the D is unclear. Trimming removed 4 bases at V and 1 base at J, with 1 base between. This CDR3 region has 11 residues. The V gene's germline CDR1 is MNHEY and CDR2 SVGAGI. The CDR3 sequence: CASSWNTEAFF. Written as DNA, the CDR3 is TGTGCCAGCAGTTGGAACACTGAAGCTTTCTTT.

This clone was observed a single time. The rearrangement links TRBV30 to TRBJ1-6; TRBD1 aligns across 10 bases. This CDR3 region has 13 residues. V lost 8 bases and J lost 10; bases outside the gene matches: 8. The germline V gene has CDR1 GTSNPN and CDR2 SVGIG (reference sequence). The CDR3 coding sequence is TGTGCCGCAAGACAGGGGGCAGGGTCACCCCTCCACTTT. This gives the protein CAARQGAGSPLHF.

The J gene is TRBJ1-1, the V gene TRBV3-1 (or the pseudogene TRBV3-2), with no clear D. V shed 4 bases and J shed 1 base, with 13 bases lying between them. The CDR3 length is 15 residues. Germline CDR1 and CDR2: LGHDT and YNNKEL (reference sequence). DNA for the CDR3: TGTGCCAGCAGCCTGCGCCCTCTTGGGAACACTGAAGCTTTCTTT. Amino acids: CASSLRPLGNTEAFF.

The sample holds one count of this clone. This chain joins TRBV6-5 and TRBJ1-1; D gene uncertain. Deletions cut 5 bases from V and 7 bases from J, with 11 bases between. CDR1 is MNHEY and CDR2 is SVGAGI in the germline V gene. This CDR3 has 12 amino acids. The DNA of the CDR3 is TGTGCCAGCAGTCCGCGGGGAGTTGAAGCTTTCTTT. Protein: CASSPRGVEAFF.

The J gene is TRBJ2-5, the V gene TRBV27; 8 bases line up with TRBD2. The CDR3 loop spans 16 amino acids. Per the germline V gene, CDR1 is MNHEY and CDR2 is SMNVEV (reference sequence). V gave up 2 bases and J gave up 4 bases; unmatched junction bases: 9. The CDR3 sequence: CASSLVSGTRSETQYF. CDR3 bases: TGTGCCAGCAGTTTAGTTAGCGGGACACGGTCAGAGACCCAGTACTTC.

This clone was recorded a few times. The chain is built from TRBV5-1 and TRBJ2-1, with TRBD2 matching over 10 bases. The CDR3 is made up of 16 amino acids. V was clipped by 2 bases and J by 6 bases; unmatched bases: 8. Germline CDR1 reads SGHRS; CDR2 reads YFSETQ. Here the CDR3 reads CASSLGASGGANEQFF. CDR3 in DNA: TGCGCCAGCAGCTTAGGCGCAAGCGGGGGGGCCAATGAGCAGTTCTTC.

This rearrangement joins TRBV28 to TRBJ1-5; weak D call: TRBD1 (6 bases). Trimming left V 5 bases short and J 0 bases short, with 17 bases between. The CDR3 is 17 amino acids. Germline V gene sequence: CDR1 MDHEN, CDR2 SYDVKM. The CDR3 is CASSTIRTANSNQPQHF. The CDR3 coding sequence is TGTGCCAGCAGTACAATCCGGACAGCAAATAGCAATCAGCCCCAGCATTTT.